At least ten counts were recorded for the clone carrying this T cell receptor (beta chain). Its antigen remains unidentified. Researchers amplified the TCR beta CDR3 regions from RNA transcripts. HTBI primers were employed in a first-round RT-PCR of the TCR CDR3. TCRdb re-derived calls from the multiplex PCR reads in MiXCR, one entry per CDR3 protein. The sample comprises under 200,000 distinct CDR3 sequences, about 9.4% of which are singletons, and approximately 20% rests with the top ten. Uncontrolled infection, other autoimmune disease, pregnancy or lactation led to exclusion. Diagnosing involved the use of clinical symptoms, serum thyroxine and TRAb, thyroid ultrasound and orbital computed tomography. The CDR3 contains 11 residues. Between the trimmed V and J ends, which lost 5 bases and 6 bases, there was a span of 10 bases. Germline assignment: CDR1 GTSNPN and CDR2 SVGIG (reference sequence).

The record originates from a study of T cells in Graves' hyperthyroidism and ophthalmopathy. Broader study findings: Blood also showed most of the thyroid clonotypes that were expanded above 0.001. Ophthalmopathy prediction by the model preceded onset by a median roughly 6 months.

The sequenced sample was blood. The chain combines TRBV30 with TRBJ1-1, with a possible D match to TRBD1 (5 bases). The TCR originated in a young woman with Graves' hyperthyroidism that later progressed to Graves' ophthalmopathy. CDR3: CAWGGWPEAFF. DNA of the CDR3: TGTGCCTGGGGGGGGTGGCCTGAAGCTTTCTTT.